This section outlines one T cell receptor (beta chain) sequence together with its context. Sequencing used immunoSEQ multiplex PCR; TCRdb keeps in-frame clones, though not all of them. There are some 200,000 clones in the sample; 80% occur only once, and around 7% lies in the top ten. The CDR3 is made up of 16 amino acids. The germline CDR1 and CDR2 sequences are MDHEN and SYDVKM. Trimming cost V 4 bases and J 4 bases; bases outside gene matches: 7. The record originates from a study of blood T cell repertoires in COVID-19. Study context: Material from acute and convalescent COVID-19 was sourced from the United States, Italy and Spain. In each case, the material was cDNA or gDNA derived from T cells, B-cell-depleted T cells, or PBMCs.

The cohort comprised adults aged about 18 to 100 years residing in approximately 25 US areas. Participants had their cohort set by participant-reported clinical history. The receptor comes from a woman aged 40-49 years with acute COVID-19. This chain links TRBV28 with TRBJ2-4; 10 nucleotides agree with TRBD2. The source material was PBMCs or T cells enriched from blood (not recorded which). As DNA, the CDR3 is TGTGCCAGCAGTTCTACTAGCGGGATCATAAAAAACATTCAGTACTTC. Its translation is CASSSTSGIIKNIQYF.